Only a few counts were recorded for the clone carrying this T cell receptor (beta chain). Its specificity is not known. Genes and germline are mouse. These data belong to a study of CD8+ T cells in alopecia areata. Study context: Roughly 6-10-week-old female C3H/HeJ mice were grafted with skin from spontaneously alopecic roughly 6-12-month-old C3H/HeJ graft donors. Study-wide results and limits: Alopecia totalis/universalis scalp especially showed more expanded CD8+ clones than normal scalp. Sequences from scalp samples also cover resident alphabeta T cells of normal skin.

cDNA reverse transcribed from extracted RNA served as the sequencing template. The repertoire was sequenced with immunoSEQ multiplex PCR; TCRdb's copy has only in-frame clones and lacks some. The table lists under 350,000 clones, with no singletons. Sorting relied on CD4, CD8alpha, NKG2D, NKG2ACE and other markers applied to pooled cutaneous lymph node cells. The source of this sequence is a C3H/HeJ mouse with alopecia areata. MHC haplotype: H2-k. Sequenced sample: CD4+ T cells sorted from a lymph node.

CDR3: CAARGNTEVFF. The covered CDR3 bases are TGTGCCGCAAGGGGAAACACA. The chain employs TRBV13-1 and TRBJ1-1, with D maybe TRBD1 (5 bases). The read ends 4 residues shy of where the CDR3 ends; the end is completed using the germline J gene. Trimming cost V 10 bases and J 1 base, with 8 bases left between them. Germline CDR1 reads NSHNY; CDR2 reads SYGAGN. The CDR3 contains 11 residues.